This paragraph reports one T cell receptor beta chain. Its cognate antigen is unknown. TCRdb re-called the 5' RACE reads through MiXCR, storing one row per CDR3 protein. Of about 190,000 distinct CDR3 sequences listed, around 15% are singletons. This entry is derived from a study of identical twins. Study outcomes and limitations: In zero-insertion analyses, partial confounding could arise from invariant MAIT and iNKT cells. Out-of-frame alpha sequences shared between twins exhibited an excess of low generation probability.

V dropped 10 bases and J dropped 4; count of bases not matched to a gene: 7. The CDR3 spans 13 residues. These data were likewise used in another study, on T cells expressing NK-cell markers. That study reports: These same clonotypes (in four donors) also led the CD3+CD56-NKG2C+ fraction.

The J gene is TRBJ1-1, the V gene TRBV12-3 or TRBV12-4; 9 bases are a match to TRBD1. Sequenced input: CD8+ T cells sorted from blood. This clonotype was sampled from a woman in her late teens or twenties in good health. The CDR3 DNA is TGTGCCATACAGACAGGGGGGGTCACTGAAGCTTTCTTT. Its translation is CAIQTGGVTEAFF.